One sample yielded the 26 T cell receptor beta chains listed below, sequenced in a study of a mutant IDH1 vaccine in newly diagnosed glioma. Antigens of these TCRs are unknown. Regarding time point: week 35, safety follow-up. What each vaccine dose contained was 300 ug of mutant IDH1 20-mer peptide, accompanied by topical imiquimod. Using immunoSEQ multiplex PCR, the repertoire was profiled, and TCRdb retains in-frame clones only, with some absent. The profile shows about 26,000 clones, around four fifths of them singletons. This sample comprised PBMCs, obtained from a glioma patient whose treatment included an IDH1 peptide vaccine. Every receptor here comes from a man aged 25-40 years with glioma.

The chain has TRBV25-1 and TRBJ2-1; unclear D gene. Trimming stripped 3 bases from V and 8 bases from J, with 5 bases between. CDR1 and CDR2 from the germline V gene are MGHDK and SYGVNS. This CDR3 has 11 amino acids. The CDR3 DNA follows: TGTGCCAGCAGTGACCGGGATGAGCAGTTCTTC. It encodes CASSDRDEQFF.

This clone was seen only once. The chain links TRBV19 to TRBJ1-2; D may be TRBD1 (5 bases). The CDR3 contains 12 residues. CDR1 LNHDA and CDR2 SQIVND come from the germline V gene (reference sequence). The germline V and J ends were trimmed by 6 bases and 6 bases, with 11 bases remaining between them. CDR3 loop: CASRRARDGYTF. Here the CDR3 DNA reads TGTGCCAGTAGGAGGGCCAGGGATGGCTACACCTTC.

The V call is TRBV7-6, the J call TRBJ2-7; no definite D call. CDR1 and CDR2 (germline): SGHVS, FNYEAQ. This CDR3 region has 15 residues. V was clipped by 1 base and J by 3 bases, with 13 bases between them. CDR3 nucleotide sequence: TGTGCCAGCAGCTTAGTCCGGCAAAGATTCTACGAGCAGTACTTC. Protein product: CASSLVRQRFYEQYF.

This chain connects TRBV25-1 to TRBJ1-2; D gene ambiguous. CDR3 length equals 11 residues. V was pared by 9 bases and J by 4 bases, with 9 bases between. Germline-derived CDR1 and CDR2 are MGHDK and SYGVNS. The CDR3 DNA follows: TGTGCCAGTGGGGAGGGCTATGGCTACACCTTC. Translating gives CASGEGYGYTF.

The DNA for the CDR3 is TGCGCCAGCAGCTTAGGACAGGGTTCTGGGGCTTTCTTT. The encoded protein is CASSLGQGSGAFF. This chain connects TRBV5-1 to TRBJ1-1; 8 nucleotides line up with TRBD1. The CDR3 loop spans 13 amino acids. V dropped 2 bases and J dropped 11; count of bases not matched to a gene: 8. Germline CDR1 is SGHRS and CDR2 is YFSETQ.

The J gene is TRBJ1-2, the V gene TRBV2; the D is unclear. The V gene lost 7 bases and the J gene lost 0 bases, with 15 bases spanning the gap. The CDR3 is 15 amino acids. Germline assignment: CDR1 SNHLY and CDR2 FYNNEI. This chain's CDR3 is CASIKDFLPNYGYTF. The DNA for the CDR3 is TGTGCCAGCATTAAGGATTTCCTCCCTAACTATGGCTACACCTTC.

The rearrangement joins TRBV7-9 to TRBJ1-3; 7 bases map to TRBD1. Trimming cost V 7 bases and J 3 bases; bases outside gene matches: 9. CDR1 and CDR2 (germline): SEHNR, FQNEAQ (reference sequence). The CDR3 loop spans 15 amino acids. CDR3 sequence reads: CASTTSTGIGNTIYF. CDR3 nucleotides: TGTGCCAGCACCACCTCGACAGGGATTGGAAACACCATATATTTT.

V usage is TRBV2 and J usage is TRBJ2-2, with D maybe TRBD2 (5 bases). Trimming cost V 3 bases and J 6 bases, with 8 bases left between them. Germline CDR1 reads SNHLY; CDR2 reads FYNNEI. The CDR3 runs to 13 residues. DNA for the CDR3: TGTGCCAGCAGTGATTTGAGGGCCGGGGAGCTGTTTTTT. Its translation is CASSDLRAGELFF.

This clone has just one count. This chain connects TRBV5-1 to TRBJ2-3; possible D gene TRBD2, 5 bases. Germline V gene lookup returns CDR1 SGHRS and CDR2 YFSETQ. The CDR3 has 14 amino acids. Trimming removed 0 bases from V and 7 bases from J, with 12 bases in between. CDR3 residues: CASSLAVSGYTQYF. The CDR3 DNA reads TGCGCCAGCAGCTTGGCGGTGTCGGGGTATACGCAGTATTTT.

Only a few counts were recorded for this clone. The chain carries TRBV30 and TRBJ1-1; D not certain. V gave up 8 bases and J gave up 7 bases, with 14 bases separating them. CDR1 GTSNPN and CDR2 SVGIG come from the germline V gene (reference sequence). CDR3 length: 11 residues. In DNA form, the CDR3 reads TGTGCCGGACTTCGGACCTTTGAAGCTTTCTTT. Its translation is CAGLRTFEAFF.

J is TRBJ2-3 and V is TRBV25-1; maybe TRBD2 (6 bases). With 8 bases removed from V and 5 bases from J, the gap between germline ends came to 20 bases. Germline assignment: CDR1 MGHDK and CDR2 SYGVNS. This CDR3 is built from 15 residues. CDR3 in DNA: TGTGCCAGCCGTGGATCGTGGGGCGGGGAAGATACGCAGTATTTT. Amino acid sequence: CASRGSWGGEDTQYF.

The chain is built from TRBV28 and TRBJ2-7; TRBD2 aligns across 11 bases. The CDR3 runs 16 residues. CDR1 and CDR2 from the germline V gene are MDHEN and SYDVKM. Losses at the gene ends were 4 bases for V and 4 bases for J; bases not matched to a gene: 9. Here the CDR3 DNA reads TGTGCCAGCAGTTCATCCCGACTAGCGGGAAGGTACGAGCAGTACTTC. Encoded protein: CASSSSRLAGRYEQYF. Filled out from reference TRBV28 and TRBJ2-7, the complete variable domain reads DVKVTQSSRYLVKRTGEKVFLECVQDMDHENMFWYRQDPGLGLRLIYFSYDVKMKEKGDIPEGYSVSREKKERFSLILESASTNQTSMYLCASSSSRLAGRYEQYFGPGTRLTVT.

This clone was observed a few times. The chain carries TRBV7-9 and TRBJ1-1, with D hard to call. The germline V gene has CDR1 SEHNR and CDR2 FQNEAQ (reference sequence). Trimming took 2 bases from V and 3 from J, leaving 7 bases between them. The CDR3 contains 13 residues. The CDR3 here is CASSLYADTEAFF. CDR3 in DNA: TGTGCCAGCAGCTTATATGCGGACACTGAAGCTTTCTTT.

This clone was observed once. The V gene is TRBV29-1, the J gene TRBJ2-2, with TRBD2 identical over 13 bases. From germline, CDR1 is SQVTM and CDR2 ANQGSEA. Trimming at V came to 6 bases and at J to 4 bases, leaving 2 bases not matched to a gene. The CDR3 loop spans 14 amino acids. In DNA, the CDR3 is TGCAGCGTCAGGACTAGCGGGGGCACCGGGGAGCTGTTTTTT. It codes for CSVRTSGGTGELFF.

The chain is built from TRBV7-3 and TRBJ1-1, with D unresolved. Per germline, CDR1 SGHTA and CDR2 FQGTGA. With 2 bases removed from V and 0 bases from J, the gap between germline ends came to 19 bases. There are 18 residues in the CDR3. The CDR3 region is CASSLYPNGGRVNTEAFF. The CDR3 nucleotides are TGTGCCAGCAGCTTATATCCCAACGGAGGACGGGTGAACACTGAAGCTTTCTTT.

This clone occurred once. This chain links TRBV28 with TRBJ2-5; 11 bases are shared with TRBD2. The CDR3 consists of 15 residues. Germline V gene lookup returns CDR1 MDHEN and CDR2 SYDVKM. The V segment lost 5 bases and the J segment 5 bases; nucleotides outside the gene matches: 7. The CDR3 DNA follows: TGTGCCAGCAGTCTTAGCGGGGGGGCGAGTGAGACCCAGTACTTC. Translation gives CASSLSGGASETQYF. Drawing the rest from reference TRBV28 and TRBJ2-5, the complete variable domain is DVKVTQSSRYLVKRTGEKVFLECVQDMDHENMFWYRQDPGLGLRLIYFSYDVKMKEKGDIPEGYSVSREKKERFSLILESASTNQTSMYLCASSLSGGASETQYFGPGTRLLVL.

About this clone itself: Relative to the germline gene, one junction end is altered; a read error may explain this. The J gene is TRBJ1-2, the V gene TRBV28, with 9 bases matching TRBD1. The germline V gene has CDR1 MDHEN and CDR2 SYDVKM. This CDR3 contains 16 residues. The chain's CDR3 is CASSLPGQGGPHLPFF. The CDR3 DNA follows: TGTGCCAGCAGTTTACCGGGACAGGGAGGCCCACACCTTCCCTTCTTC.

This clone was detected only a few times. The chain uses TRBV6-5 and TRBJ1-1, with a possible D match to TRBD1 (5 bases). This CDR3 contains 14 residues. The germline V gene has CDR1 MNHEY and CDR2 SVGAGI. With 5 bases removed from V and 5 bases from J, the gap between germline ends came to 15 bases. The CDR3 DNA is TGTGCCAGCAGTCTACCGGGGCTCGAGACTGAAGCTTTCTTT. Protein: CASSLPGLETEAFF.

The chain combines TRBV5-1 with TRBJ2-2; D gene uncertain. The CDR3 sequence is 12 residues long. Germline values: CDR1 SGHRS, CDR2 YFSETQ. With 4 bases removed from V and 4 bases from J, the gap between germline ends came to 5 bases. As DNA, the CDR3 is TGCGCCAGCAGCATCAGCACCGGGGAGCTGTTTTTT. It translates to CASSISTGELFF.

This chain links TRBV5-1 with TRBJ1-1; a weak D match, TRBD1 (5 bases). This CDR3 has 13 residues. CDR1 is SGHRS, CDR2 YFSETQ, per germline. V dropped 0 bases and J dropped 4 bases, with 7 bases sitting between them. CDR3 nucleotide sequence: TGCGCCAGCAGCTTGGATGGGGGCACTGAAGCTTTCTTT. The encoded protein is CASSLDGGTEAFF.

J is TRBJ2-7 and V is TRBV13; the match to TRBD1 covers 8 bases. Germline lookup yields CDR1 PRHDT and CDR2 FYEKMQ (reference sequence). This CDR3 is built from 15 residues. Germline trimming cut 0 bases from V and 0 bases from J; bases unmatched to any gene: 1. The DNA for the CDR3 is TGTGCCAGCAGCTTAGGGGACAGGGCCTCCTACGAGCAGTACTTC. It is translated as CASSLGDRASYEQYF.

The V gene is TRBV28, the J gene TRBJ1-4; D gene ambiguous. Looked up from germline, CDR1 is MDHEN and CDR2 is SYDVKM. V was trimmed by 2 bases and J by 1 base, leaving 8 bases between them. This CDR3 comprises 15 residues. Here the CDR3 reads CASSLVEGTNEKLFF. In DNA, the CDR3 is TGTGCCAGCAGTTTAGTGGAGGGAACTAATGAAAAACTGTTTTTT.

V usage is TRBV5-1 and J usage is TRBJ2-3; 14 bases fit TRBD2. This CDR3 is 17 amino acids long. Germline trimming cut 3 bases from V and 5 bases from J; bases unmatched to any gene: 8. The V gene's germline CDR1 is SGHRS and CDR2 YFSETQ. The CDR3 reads CASSWTTSGGVEDTQYF. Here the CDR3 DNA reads TGCGCCAGCAGCTGGACGACTAGCGGGGGGGTGGAAGATACGCAGTATTTT.

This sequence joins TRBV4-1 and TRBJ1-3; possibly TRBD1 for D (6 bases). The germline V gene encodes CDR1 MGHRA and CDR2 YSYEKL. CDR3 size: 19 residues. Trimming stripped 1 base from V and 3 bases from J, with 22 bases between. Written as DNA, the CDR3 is TGCGCCAGCAGCCAAGTTGCTCTGGAGACTGGAGGGGGTGGAAACACCATATATTTT. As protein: CASSQVALETGGGGNTIYF.

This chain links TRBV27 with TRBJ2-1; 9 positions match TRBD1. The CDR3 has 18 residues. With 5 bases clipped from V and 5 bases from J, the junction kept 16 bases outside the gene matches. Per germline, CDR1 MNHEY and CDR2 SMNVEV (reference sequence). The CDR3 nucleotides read TGTGCCAGCAGTGTCCGGGACAGGGCAGCCCCATCACACAATGAGCAGTTCTTC. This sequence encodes CASSVRDRAAPSHNEQFF.

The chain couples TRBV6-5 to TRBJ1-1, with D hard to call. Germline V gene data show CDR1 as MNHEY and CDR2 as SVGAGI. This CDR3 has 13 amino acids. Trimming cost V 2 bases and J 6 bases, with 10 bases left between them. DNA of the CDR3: TGTGCCAGCAGTTACGAAGGGTGGGCTGAAGCTTTCTTT. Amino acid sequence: CASSYEGWAEAFF.